This entry features one TCR beta chain sequence. Its antigen remains unidentified. The source of the sample is a study of post-analysis software for immune sequencing data. For the study at large: Disease courses included relapsing-remitting, secondary progressive and progressive-relapsing multiple sclerosis. Study-wide results and limits: Multiple sclerosis was associated with a significant reduction in normalized Chao1 diversity relative to controls. Four or five TRBV segments occurring more often in patients than controls included TRBV5-6, TRBV5-1 and TRBV20-1.

The germline gives CDR1 SGHDT, CDR2 YYEEEE. V lost 0 bases and J lost 8; bases outside the gene matches: 7. The CDR3 length is 16 residues. TCR beta cDNA libraries had unique molecular identifiers. Hundreds of thousands of cDNA molecules came from roughly 0.93 to 9.6 million T cells. TCRdb called the PCR reads again in MiXCR, with one record for every CDR3 protein. In the table there are roughly 670,000 distinct CDR3 sequences, 55% to 60% of which are singletons. The J gene is TRBJ1-6, the V gene TRBV5-6, with 8 positions matching TRBD1. This sequence was found in a girl aged 2 to 10 with multiple sclerosis. The specimen sequenced was blood. The CDR3 region is CASSLDRGAHHSPLHF. The CDR3 DNA follows: TGTGCCAGCAGCTTGGACAGGGGGGCCCATCATTCACCCCTCCACTTT.